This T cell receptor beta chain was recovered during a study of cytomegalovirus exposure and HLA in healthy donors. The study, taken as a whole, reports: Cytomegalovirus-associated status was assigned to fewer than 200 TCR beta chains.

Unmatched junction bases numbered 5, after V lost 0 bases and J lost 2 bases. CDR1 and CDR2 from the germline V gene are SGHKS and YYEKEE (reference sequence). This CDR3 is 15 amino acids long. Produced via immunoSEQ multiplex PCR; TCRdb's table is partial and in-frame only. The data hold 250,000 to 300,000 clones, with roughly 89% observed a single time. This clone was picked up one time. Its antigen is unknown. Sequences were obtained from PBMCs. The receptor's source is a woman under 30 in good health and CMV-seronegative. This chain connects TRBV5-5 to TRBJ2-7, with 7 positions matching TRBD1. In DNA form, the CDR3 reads TGTGCCAGCAGCTTGGGTCTGCAGGGGGCCTACGAGCAGTACGTC. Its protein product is CASSLGLQGAYEQYV.